Sequencing of this TCR beta chain was carried out in a study of T cell responses to AZD1222 COVID-19 vaccine. Looking at the study overall: Second-dose schedules of about 4 or about 12 weeks were combined.

The data were produced by immunoSEQ multiplex PCR, yet TCRdb's version contains in-frame clones alone and is incomplete. The sample holds approximately 150,000 clones, around 92% seen once. Whole-study findings and limits: Increased Spike-specific TCR breadth and depth were observed after two AZD1222 doses. Possibly, clonal diversity was underestimated; donors were largely white British and included more females.

Points on this clone: Its antigen is not identified.

This sequence was found in an adult in good health. The sequencing here drew on peripheral blood, taken on day 0 of AZD1222 vaccination.

CDR3 DNA sequence: TGTGCCAGCAGCCAAACAGGAGGTGATTCACCCCTCCACTTT. Its translation is CASSQTGGDSPLHF. V usage is TRBV3-1 (or the pseudogene TRBV3-2) and J usage is TRBJ1-6, with a possible D match to TRBD1 (5 bases). Germline-derived CDR1 and CDR2 are LGHDT and YNNKEL (reference sequence). Trimming left V 2 bases short and J 8 bases short, with 10 bases between. CDR3 length equals 14 residues.